Below are 25 T cell receptor beta chains sequenced from a single sample in a study of beta chain features in type 1 diabetes. Study results and caveats: There was a moderate but significant shortening of TCRB CDR3s in all four CD4+ subsets of Type 1 diabetes patients.

Their antigen targets remain unknown. The sequenced template was cDNA made from the entire isolated RNA. Libraries were prepared by immunoSEQ multiplex PCR; TCRdb keeps only in-frame clonotypes and omits some of them. This sample has about 650,000 clones, with approximately 13% found just once. Sequencing was carried out using naive CD4+ T cells from blood. The receptors here all came from a man aged 25-40 years with type 1 diabetes.

Only a few counts were recorded for this clone. The CDR3 loop reads CASRPPGEGTGELFF. The CDR3 DNA reads TGTGCCAGCAGACCCCCGGGGGAGGGAACCGGGGAGCTGTTTTTT. The genes are TRBV28 and TRBJ2-2; 7 bases fit TRBD2. With V trimmed by 6 bases and J by 5 bases, 9 bases remained unmatched. Per the germline V gene, CDR1 is MDHEN and CDR2 is SYDVKM. The CDR3 runs to 15 residues.

This clone showed up just a few times. The rearrangement joins TRBV7-9 to TRBJ2-7; possible D gene TRBD2, 7 bases. Germline assignment: CDR1 SEHNR and CDR2 FQNEAQ (reference sequence). Trimming left V 5 bases short and J 5 bases short, with 19 bases between. This CDR3 is 15 amino acids long. The DNA of the CDR3 is TGTGCCAGCAGCCTTAATAGGGCGGGGGCGAACGAGCAGTACTTC. This translates into CASSLNRAGANEQYF. Full variable domain (missing parts from reference TRBV7-9 and TRBJ2-7): DTGVSQNPRHKITKRGQNVTFRCDPISEHNRLYWYRQTLGQGPEFLTYFQNEAQLEKSRLLSDRFSAERPKGSFSTLEIQRTEQGDSAMYLCASSLNRAGANEQYFGPGTRLTVT.

The chain is built from TRBV12-5 and TRBJ2-5; maybe TRBD1 (7 bases). The germline V and J ends were trimmed by 5 bases and 9 bases, with 13 bases remaining between them. This CDR3 is 12 amino acids long. The V gene's germline CDR1 is LGHNT and CDR2 FRNRAP. The CDR3 loop is CASGRDREAQYF. Written as DNA, the CDR3 is TGTGCTAGTGGTCGCGACAGGGAGGCCCAGTACTTC.

The CDR3 reads CASSLRGGSYEQYF. CDR3 bases: TGTGCCAGCAGCTTACGGGGGGGCTCCTACGAGCAGTACTTC. The chain carries TRBV11-1 and TRBJ2-7; 8 bases are a match to TRBD2. The junction had 0 bases not matched to a gene; V was cut back by 2 bases and J by 0 bases. Per the germline V gene, CDR1 is SGHAT and CDR2 is FQDESV (reference sequence). The CDR3 extends over 14 amino acids. Full variable domain (missing parts from reference TRBV11-1 and TRBJ2-7): EAEVAQSPRYKITEKSQAVAFWCDPISGHATLYWYRQILGQGPELLVQFQDESVVDDSQLPKDRFSAERLKGVDSTLKIQPAELGDSAMYLCASSLRGGSYEQYFGPGTRLTVT.

V and J are TRBV5-4 and TRBJ1-2; 10 bases fit TRBD1. This CDR3 contains 14 residues. J gave up 6 bases and V 3 bases, and 5 bases lay outside the gene matches. Germline V gene lookup returns CDR1 SGHNT and CDR2 YYREEE (reference sequence). In DNA form, the CDR3 reads TGTGCCAGCAGCTCCTGGACAGGGGGAAATGGCTACACCTTC. Protein: CASSSWTGGNGYTF.

This rearrangement joins TRBV7-8 to TRBJ1-6; weak D call: TRBD1 (5 bases). Germline assignment: CDR1 SGHVS and CDR2 FQNEAQ. This CDR3 region has 13 residues. Trimming stripped 5 bases from V and 10 bases from J, with 12 bases between. The CDR3 bases are TGTGCCAGCAGCCGAGGGGAAGGGTCACCCCTCCACTTT. As protein: CASSRGEGSPLHF.

There are a few counts of this clone. V and J are TRBV19 and TRBJ1-5; unclear D gene. The CDR3 consists of 12 residues. Germline V gene sequence: CDR1 LNHDA, CDR2 SQIVND (reference sequence). Trimming pared 3 bases from V and 6 bases from J, leaving 6 bases between. The CDR3 here is CASSIGFQPQHF. CDR3 DNA sequence: TGTGCCAGTAGTATTGGTTTTCAGCCCCAGCATTTT.

This clone was seen a few times. The chain links TRBV11-2 to TRBJ2-5; tentatively, D is TRBD1 or TRBD2 (5 bases each). CDR1 SGHAT and CDR2 FQNNGV come from the germline V gene. CDR3 size: 16 residues. Between the trimmed V and J ends, which lost 5 bases and 5 bases, there was a span of 21 bases. The CDR3 loop reads CASSPNGGGAAETQYF. CDR3 bases: TGTGCCAGCAGCCCCAACGGAGGTGGGGCTGCGGAGACCCAGTACTTC.

This chain connects TRBV11-3 to TRBJ2-7, with 8 bases fitting TRBD1. V lost 9 bases, J lost 2 bases, and 21 bases stayed unmatched. The CDR3 has 18 amino acids. Germline loops: CDR1 SGHNT, CDR2 YENEEA. CDR3 amino acids: CASQGGGRGHGDPYEQYF. The CDR3 bases are TGTGCCAGTCAAGGTGGAGGCAGGGGGCATGGGGACCCCTACGAGCAGTACTTC.

This rearrangement joins TRBV7-2 to TRBJ2-3; tentatively, D is TRBD2 (5 bases). From germline, CDR1 is SGHTA and CDR2 FQGNSA. This CDR3 region has 15 residues. V shed 4 bases and J shed 0 bases, with 11 bases lying between them. As DNA, the CDR3 is TGTGCCAGCAGCTCAGGACTGGGAAGCACAGATACGCAGTATTTT. Its translation: CASSSGLGSTDTQYF.

This clone was recorded a few times. The chain combines TRBV9 with TRBJ2-3; 8 bases are a match to TRBD2. In germline, CDR1 is SGDLS, CDR2 YYNGEE. CDR3 length: 15 amino acids. V lost 4 bases and J lost 5; bases outside the gene matches: 9. This CDR3 is CASSILGLAQDTQYF. CDR3 sequence (DNA): TGTGCCAGCAGCATCCTCGGACTAGCCCAAGATACGCAGTATTTT.

The chain combines TRBV7-3 with TRBJ1-1; D gene uncertain. The germline V gene has CDR1 SGHTA and CDR2 FQGTGA. This CDR3 comprises 13 residues. The V end was cut by 1 base, the J end by 5 bases, with 8 bases between. In nucleotides, the CDR3 is TGTGCCAGCAGCTTAAGTGGGGAAACTGAAGCTTTCTTT. It encodes CASSLSGETEAFF.

This clone has a handful of counts. This chain uses TRBV7-2 with TRBJ2-5, with D possibly matching TRBD2 (5 bases). Germline V gene lookup returns CDR1 SGHTA and CDR2 FQGNSA. The CDR3 sequence is 15 residues long. Trimming left V 5 bases short and J 5 bases short, with 18 bases between. The CDR3 DNA sequence: TGTGCCAGCAGCCTAAATACAGTCGGCGGGGAGACCCAGTACTTC. This gives the protein CASSLNTVGGETQYF.

This sequence joins TRBV7-2 and TRBJ1-2; D is undetermined. This CDR3 is 12 amino acids long. Between the trimmed V and J ends, which lost 7 bases and 8 bases, there was a span of 14 bases. Germline-derived CDR1 and CDR2 are SGHTA and FQGNSA. The CDR3 protein is CASTPGLWGYTF. In DNA form, the CDR3 reads TGTGCCAGCACCCCAGGCCTTTGGGGCTACACCTTC.

This chain joins TRBV19 and TRBJ1-5; D not certain. V gave up 3 bases and J gave up 2 bases, with 8 bases separating them. CDR1 is LNHDA and CDR2 is SQIVND in the germline V gene (reference sequence). There are 14 residues in the CDR3. CDR3 residues: CASSIGQGNQPQHF. The CDR3 nucleotides are TGTGCCAGTAGTATTGGGCAGGGCAATCAGCCCCAGCATTTT.

The chain couples TRBV13 to TRBJ1-6, with a tentative D call TRBD1 (6 bases). This CDR3 contains 18 residues. Germline loops: CDR1 PRHDT, CDR2 FYEKMQ (reference sequence). The V gene lost 5 bases and the J gene lost 12 bases, with 29 bases spanning the gap. CDR3 residues: CASSLTSTPRTAVVPLHF. For the CDR3, the DNA is TGTGCCAGCAGCCTTACCTCCACACCCCGGACAGCGGTTGTACCCCTCCACTTT.

The chain has TRBV7-6 and TRBJ2-3; D is possibly TRBD2 (7 bases). Trimming cost V 7 bases and J 9 bases, with 14 bases left between them. This CDR3 contains 12 residues. CDR1 is SGHVS and CDR2 is FNYEAQ in the germline V gene. The CDR3 sequence is CASKTGGETQYF. The DNA for the CDR3 is TGTGCCAGCAAGACGGGGGGCGAGACGCAGTATTTT.

This clone was observed a few times. The genes are TRBV5-1 and TRBJ2-5; 9 bases are a match to TRBD1. This CDR3 spans 15 amino acids. Per the germline V gene, CDR1 is SGHRS and CDR2 is YFSETQ. Germline trimming cut 4 bases from V and 4 bases from J; bases unmatched to any gene: 8. The CDR3 sequence: CASSPGTGGGETQYF. DNA of the CDR3: TGCGCCAGCAGCCCCGGTACAGGGGGCGGAGAGACCCAGTACTTC.

This clone was recorded a few times. V and J are TRBV5-1 and TRBJ1-5, with D perhaps matching TRBD1 (5 bases). Trimming shortened V by 4 bases and J by 2 bases, and 10 bases separated the two germline ends. The CDR3 sequence is 14 residues long. Germline assignment: CDR1 SGHRS and CDR2 YFSETQ. The CDR3 DNA sequence: TGCGCCAGCAGCCCAACGGGGGGCAATCAGCCCCAGCATTTT. Translating gives CASSPTGGNQPQHF.

The chain is built from TRBV7-9 and TRBJ2-1, with D unresolved. V dropped 5 bases and J dropped 10 bases, with 12 bases sitting between them. The CDR3 has 12 residues. Germline values: CDR1 SEHNR, CDR2 FQNEAQ (reference sequence). CDR3 protein: CASSERRREQFF. The CDR3 DNA sequence: TGTGCCAGCAGCGAGAGACGACGGGAGCAGTTCTTC. Drawing the rest from reference TRBV7-9 and TRBJ2-1, the complete variable domain is DTGVSQNPRHKITKRGQNVTFRCDPISEHNRLYWYRQTLGQGPEFLTYFQNEAQLEKSRLLSDRFSAERPKGSFSTLEIQRTEQGDSAMYLCASSERRREQFFGPGTRLTVL.

The V gene is TRBV18, the J gene TRBJ2-3; D remains ambiguous. Germline lookup yields CDR1 KGHSH and CDR2 LQKENI. This CDR3 comprises 17 residues. Trimming took off 2 bases at V and 1 base at J, with 16 bases between the two ends. The CDR3 loop reads CASSPSYTSIGTDTQYF. For the CDR3, the DNA is TGTGCCAGCTCACCATCTTATACCTCCATTGGCACAGATACGCAGTATTTT.

In its sample, this clone was seen a few times. Here the CDR3 reads CASSLPGQGIDEQFF. CDR3 nucleotide sequence: TGTGCCAGCAGCCTGCCGGGACAGGGGATCGATGAGCAGTTCTTC. The J gene is TRBJ2-1, the V gene TRBV7-3, with 10 bases identical to TRBD1. Germline V gene data show CDR1 as SGHTA and CDR2 as FQGTGA. This CDR3 is 15 amino acids long. J lost 8 bases, V lost 5 bases, and 9 bases had no gene match.

This clone showed up just a few times. The chain employs TRBV4-3 and TRBJ1-2; 9 bases are a match to TRBD1. CDR3 length: 13 residues. CDR1 and CDR2 (germline): LGHNA, YSLEER. The junction had 5 bases not matched to a gene; V was cut back by 4 bases and J by 8 bases. In DNA form, the CDR3 reads TGCGCCAGCAGCCCGACAGGGGGAGAAGGCTACACCTTC. It specifies CASSPTGGEGYTF.

A remark on this clone: Different DNA sequences within this sample yield the same CDR3. The rearrangement links TRBV28 to TRBJ1-2; D call uncertain. CDR3 length: 11 residues. Looked up from germline, CDR1 is MDHEN and CDR2 is SYDVKM. V gave up 6 bases and J gave up 5 bases, with 7 bases separating them. The CDR3 spells CASSLLYGYTF. In DNA form, the CDR3 reads TGTGCCAGCAGCCTCCTGTATGGCTACACCTTC.

There are a few counts of this clone. The chain employs TRBV7-2 and TRBJ2-3; 10 bases are a match to TRBD1. After removal of 1 base from V and 6 bases from J, the junction contained 4 bases not matched to a gene. CDR3 length: 15 amino acids. The germline CDR1 and CDR2 sequences are SGHTA and FQGNSA. The CDR3 reads CASSLGTGGWDTQYF. CDR3 coding DNA: TGTGCCAGCAGCTTAGGGACAGGGGGTTGGGATACGCAGTATTTT.